This TCR beta chain was obtained from a study of blood T cell repertoires in COVID-19. As for the study in general: Researchers got acute and convalescent COVID-19 samples from the United States, Italy and Spain. In each case, the material was cDNA or gDNA derived from T cells, B-cell-depleted T cells, or PBMCs.

Points on this clone: The identical CDR3 is also encoded by other nucleotide sequences in the sample.

As handled by the study authors: Estimates of nucleated cell counts were drawn from the amplification of reference gene primers. The repertoire was sequenced with immunoSEQ multiplex PCR; TCRdb's copy has only in-frame clones and lacks some. D and trimming come from the DNA, and the V and J calls and clone size come from that table. The sample records tens of thousands of clones, around 90% being singletons. The source material was peripheral blood. This TCR derives from a woman between 45 and 60 years old with active or convalescent COVID-19.

For the CDR3, the DNA is TGCGCCAGCAGCCCAGGACAGGGGGCCACCTACGAGCAGTACTTC. This gives the protein CASSPGQGATYEQYF. The gene calls are TRBV5-1 and TRBJ2-7; TRBD1 agrees at 11 bases. The junction had 5 bases not matched to a gene; V was cut back by 4 bases and J by 2 bases. CDR1 is SGHRS and CDR2 is YFSETQ in the germline V gene. This CDR3 has 15 residues.